Listed below are T cell receptor beta chains from one sample, sequenced in a study of blood T cell repertoires in COVID-19. The method was immunoSEQ multiplex PCR; TCRdb's version includes in-frame clones alone and lacks a portion of them. The table records 90,000 to 120,000 clones, roughly 85% of them present only once. Sequencing was done on a sample of peripheral blood. Every receptor here comes from a human donor in a cohort sampled during active COVID-19. Both conserved end residues are part of each CDR3. Fields, in order: clone size, J gene, D gene, V gene, CDR3 protein, CDR3 DNA. A D gene is named only where the DNA matches it firmly. Expanded clones get a size class; other rows say once, few or many, or leave the size out.

- | TRBJ2-5 | TRBD1 | TRBV5-1 | CASSFQGAMETQYF | TGCGCCAGCAGCTTCCAGGGGGCGATGGAGACCCAGTACTTC
- | TRBJ2-7 | TRBD1 | TRBV29-1 | CSVQLQTGVSYEQYF | TGCAGCGTCCAGTTACAGACAGGGGTATCCTACGAGCAGTACTTC
- | TRBJ1-1 | TRBD1 | TRBV19 | CASSGTGGMNTEAFF | TGTGCCAGTAGTGGGACAGGGGGCATGAACACTGAAGCTTTCTTT
- | TRBJ1-1 | - | TRBV7-3 | CASSLTGQGITEAFF | TGTGCCAGCAGCTTAACGGGGCAGGGGATCACTGAAGCTTTCTTT
- | TRBJ2-1 | TRBD2 | TRBV9 | CASSVGLAGVGEQFF | TGTGCCAGCAGCGTAGGGCTAGCGGGGGTCGGTGAGCAGTTCTTC
once | TRBJ1-2 | - | TRBV21-1 | CASSNHRRGYTF | TGTGCCAGCAGCAACCACAGAAGAGGCTACACCTTC
- | TRBJ2-1 | - | TRBV5-6 | CASSLGGLDNEQFF | TGTGCCAGCAGCTTGGGGGGCCTCGACAATGAGCAGTTCTTC
once | TRBJ2-2 | TRBD2 | TRBV6-5 | CASSYAGANTGELFF | TGTGCCAGCAGTTACGCGGGGGCGAACACCGGGGAGCTGTTTTTT
- | TRBJ1-1 | - | TRBV28 | CASSFFGVENTEAFF | TGTGCCAGCAGTTTTTTCGGGGTCGAGAACACTGAAGCTTTCTTT
- | TRBJ1-2 | - | TRBV5-1 | CASSLDAGGVVTYGYTF | TGCGCCAGCAGCTTGGATGCCGGGGGGGTCGTAACCTATGGCTACACCTTC
- | TRBJ2-3 | - | TRBV12-2 | CASRFPGQGPNTQYF | TGTGCAAGTCGCTTTCCTGGACAGGGGCCAAATACGCAGTATTTT
- | TRBJ2-3 | - | TRBV10-1 | CASSGGGASTDTQYF | TGCGCCAGCAGTGGTGGCGGGGCTAGCACAGATACGCAGTATTTT
once | TRBJ2-3 | - | TRBV5-1 | CASSLGGKSTDTQYF | TGCGCCAGCAGCCTAGGCGGCAAGAGCACAGATACGCAGTATTTT
- | TRBJ2-1 | - | TRBV6-5 | CASSSGVLGNEQFF | TGTGCCAGCAGTTCCGGGGTCCTAGGGAATGAGCAGTTCTTC
few | TRBJ2-1 | - | TRBV7-3 | CASSIGGRSYNEQFF | TGTGCCAGCAGCATAGGAGGGCGGTCGTACAATGAGCAGTTCTTC
- | TRBJ1-5 | - | TRBV27 | CASSLGQYNQPQHF | TGTGCCAGCAGTTTAGGACAGTACAATCAGCCCCAGCATTTT
- | TRBJ1-6 | TRBD1 | TRBV18 | CASSQDRDNSPLHF | TGTGCCAGCTCCCAAGACAGGGATAATTCACCCCTCCACTTT
- | TRBJ1-2 | TRBD1 | TRBV5-4 | CASSLWDRGGYGYTF | TGTGCCAGCAGCTTATGGGACAGGGGCGGCTATGGCTACACCTTC
- | TRBJ1-2 | - | TRBV5-8 | CASSLGSITNYGYTF | TGTGCCAGCAGCTTGGGGAGTATAACTAACTATGGCTACACCTTC
- | TRBJ1-5 | - | TRBV6-1 | CASREAGWGNQPQHF | TGTGCCAGCAGGGAAGCCGGGTGGGGCAATCAGCCCCAGCATTTT
- | TRBJ2-1 | - | TRBV5-1 | CASSMISGYNEQFF | TGCGCCAGCAGTATGATTAGCGGCTACAATGAGCAGTTCTTC
- | TRBJ2-1 | - | TRBV7-3 | CASSSVGYEQFF | TGTGCCAGCAGCTCGGTCGGGTATGAGCAGTTCTTC
- | TRBJ2-1 | - | TRBV6-6 | CASGPGYNEQFF | TGTGCCAGCGGCCCGGGGTACAATGAGCAGTTCTTC
- | TRBJ2-2 | - | TRBV3-1/TRBV3-2 | CASSLNNVEETGKNTGELFF | TGTGCCAGCAGCCTTAATAACGTCGAAGAGACAGGAAAAAACACCGGGGAGCTGTTTTTT
- | TRBJ1-1 | - | TRBV19 | CASSIRNTEAFF | TGTGCCAGTAGTATTCGGAACACTGAAGCTTTCTTT
- | TRBJ2-6 | TRBD1 | TRBV5-1 | CASSRTGNGANVLTF | TGCGCCAGCAGCAGGACAGGGAATGGGGCCAACGTCCTGACTTTC
- | TRBJ1-5 | - | TRBV28 | CASSTWEISNQPQHF | TGTGCCAGCAGTACCTGGGAGATTAGCAATCAGCCCCAGCATTTT
- | TRBJ1-2 | TRBD1 | TRBV28 | CASSPAGGDRAFGYTF | TGTGCCAGCAGCCCCGCCGGGGGGGACAGAGCATTTGGCTACACCTTC
- | TRBJ2-7 | - | TRBV7-9 | CASRPNLGLSYEQYF | TGTGCCAGCAGACCTAATCTCGGACTCTCCTACGAGCAGTACTTC
- | TRBJ2-1 | - | TRBV10-3 | CAISLVTGDNEQFF | TGTGCCATCAGCCTGGTTACAGGCGACAATGAGCAGTTCTTC
- | TRBJ1-3 | - | TRBV7-8 | CASSLAGVYSGNTIYF | TGTGCCAGCAGCTTAGCAGGAGTCTACTCTGGAAACACCATATATTTT
- | TRBJ1-4 | TRBD1 | TRBV28 | CASSMTGREKLFF | TGTGCCAGCAGTATGACAGGGCGGGAAAAACTGTTTTTT
- | TRBJ2-5 | TRBD2 | TRBV18 | CASSPPGALAGGETQYF | TGTGCCAGCTCACCGCCTGGGGCCCTGGCGGGGGGAGAGACCCAGTACTTC
few | TRBJ1-2 | - | TRBV5-4 | CASSPSGGPLRDGYTF | TGTGCCAGCAGCCCCAGCGGAGGTCCCCTTAGGGATGGCTACACCTTC
- | TRBJ2-2 | - | TRBV27 | CASRQRGNTGELFF | TGTGCCAGCAGGCAAAGGGGGAACACCGGGGAGCTGTTTTTT
- | TRBJ2-6 | - | TRBV3-1/TRBV3-2 | CASSRGQPSSGANVLTF | TGTGCCAGCAGCCGGGGACAACCTTCCTCTGGGGCCAACGTCCTGACTTTC
- | TRBJ2-7 | TRBD2 | TRBV18 | CASSPPSGRASFEQYF | TGTGCCAGCTCACCCCCAAGCGGGAGGGCCTCCTTCGAGCAGTACTTC
few | TRBJ1-5 | TRBD1 | TRBV20-1 | CSASPRGLFGSNQPQHF | TGCAGTGCTAGTCCCAGGGGGCTGTTCGGTAGCAATCAGCCCCAGCATTTT
- | TRBJ2-6 | TRBD2 | TRBV6-2/TRBV6-3 | CASSWGGSGANVLTF | TGTGCCAGCAGTTGGGGGGGTTCTGGGGCCAACGTCCTGACTTTC
- | TRBJ2-1 | - | TRBV5-1 | CASSLVSSPYNEQFF | TGCGCCAGCAGCTTGGTTTCTAGCCCCTACAATGAGCAGTTCTTC
- | TRBJ2-7 | - | TRBV25-1 | CASSDRSRYEQYF | TGTGCCAGCAGTGACAGGTCCCGGTACGAGCAGTACTTC